The 22 T cell receptor beta chains reported below all come from one sample, sequenced in a study of blood T cells in healthy people across ages. Through a sample-barcoded 5' primer and a J-beta primer mix, a second PCR was run for roughly 6 to 12 cycles. Each CDR3 protein is one row after TCRdb ran MiXCR on the 5' RACE reads. The sample holds fewer than 750,000 distinct CDR3 sequences, over 40% seen once. Sequenced sample: blood. Source of these receptors: a woman of 80 years or more in good health.

The chain combines TRBV6-5 with TRBJ2-5; the D gene is possibly TRBD2 (6 bases). This CDR3 is built from 16 residues. Germline CDR1 and CDR2: MNHEY and SVGAGI. The germline V and J ends were trimmed by 2 bases and 3 bases, with 16 bases remaining between them. CDR3 coding DNA: TGTGCCAGCAGTTACCGCGTCTCCCCGGGGGAAGAGACCCAGTACTTC. This sequence encodes CASSYRVSPGEETQYF.

This clonotype has only a few counts. The rearrangement joins TRBV5-1 to TRBJ2-3; D ambiguous. The CDR3 is 14 amino acids. Trimming removed 3 bases from V and 6 bases from J, with 14 bases in between. CDR1 is SGHRS and CDR2 is YFSETQ in the germline V gene. Here the CDR3 DNA reads TGCGCCAGCAGCTCTGCCCCCGGTAAGGATACGCAGTATTTT. Translation gives CASSSAPGKDTQYF.

The chain has TRBV7-6 and TRBJ2-7; TRBD2 might be the D (5 bases). The germline V gene has CDR1 SGHVS and CDR2 FNYEAQ. The CDR3 contains 14 residues. Trimming pared 4 bases from V and 8 bases from J, leaving 18 bases between. This CDR3 is CASSSGVEGGQQYF. Written as DNA, the CDR3 is TGTGCCAGCAGCTCTGGGGTCGAGGGCGGCCAGCAGTACTTC.

This clonotype was counted a single time. Mismatch with germline at one junction end may stem from a read error. The rearrangement uses TRBV29-1 and TRBJ2-7, with D hard to call. From germline, CDR1 is SQVTM and CDR2 ANQGSEA. This CDR3 has 16 amino acids. The CDR3 nucleotides read TGCGGCGTTGAAGGAAGGGCCAGCAGCTCCTACAATGAGCAGTACTTC. It translates to CGVEGRASSSYNEQYF.

This chain connects TRBV29-1 to TRBJ2-1; 9 bases align to TRBD2. The germline CDR1 and CDR2 sequences are SQVTM and ANQGSEA. There are 13 residues in the CDR3. V dropped 8 bases and J dropped 3; count of bases not matched to a gene: 5. In nucleotides, the CDR3 is TGCAGCAGTAGCGGGGGCCTCTACAATGAGCAGTTCTTC. This encodes CSSSGGLYNEQFF.

The chain carries TRBV12-3 or TRBV12-4 and TRBJ1-2; TRBD1 aligns across 8 bases. The CDR3 has 16 amino acids. Germline trimming cut 5 bases from V and 4 bases from J; bases unmatched to any gene: 12. The CDR3 region is CASSPPGRGPGYGYTF. The CDR3 DNA is TGTGCCAGCAGTCCTCCGGGCAGGGGGCCAGGCTATGGCTACACCTTC.

This clonotype was picked up a small number of times. The V and J genes are TRBV2 and TRBJ2-3; 12 bases line up with TRBD2. Germline-derived CDR1 and CDR2 are SNHLY and FYNNEI. Trimming removed 4 bases from V and 4 bases from J; junction bases left unmatched: 6. The CDR3 sequence is 16 residues long. The CDR3 DNA is TGTGCCAGCAGTGTCGAGACTAGCGGGGGCTCAGATACGCAGTATTTT. It translates to CASSVETSGGSDTQYF.

V usage is TRBV7-6 and J usage is TRBJ1-1; TRBD1 matches at 7 bases. This CDR3 has 16 residues. With 5 bases clipped from V and 0 bases from J, the junction kept 9 bases outside the gene matches. Germline CDR1 SGHVS, CDR2 FNYEAQ. CDR3 amino acids: CASSAPDTGVNTEAFF. The CDR3 bases are TGTGCCAGCAGCGCACCTGATACAGGGGTGAACACTGAAGCTTTCTTT.

V gene TRBV29-1 combines with J gene TRBJ2-4; TRBD2 aligns across 12 bases. The J call may be wrong; the DNA end is better matched by TRBJ2-7. The CDR3 is 14 residues long. Germline V gene lookup returns CDR1 SQVTM and CDR2 ANQGSEA. Here the CDR3 DNA reads TGCAGCGTTGGTGGTCTAGCGGGAGGGAGCGAGCAGTACTTC. Its translation is CSVGGLAGGSEQYF.

Points on this clonotype: The junction departs from the called germline gene at one end, perhaps through a read error. The chain joins TRBV6-4 to TRBJ1-2; D is ambiguous. The germline V gene has CDR1 MRHNA and CDR2 SNTAGT. The CDR3 is 15 residues long. CDR3 coding DNA: TGTGCCAGCAGTGACGCGGGCGAGAACCCCTATGGCTACACTTTC. It is translated as CASSDAGENPYGYTF.

The CDR3 here is CASSLSGANEQFF. CDR3 nucleotide sequence: TGTGCCAGCTCACTGTCCGGGGCCAATGAGCAGTTCTTC. This chain links TRBV18 with TRBJ2-1; the D gene could be TRBD1 or TRBD2 (5 bases each). V lost 4 bases and J lost 6, with 10 bases in between. Germline values: CDR1 KGHSH, CDR2 LQKENI. The CDR3 is made up of 13 amino acids. The whole variable domain, remainder taken from reference TRBV18 and TRBJ2-1, is NAGVMQNPRHLVRRRGQEARLRCSPMKGHSHVYWYRQLPEEGLKFMVYLQKENIIDESGMPKERFSAEFPKEGPSILRIQQVVRGDSAAYFCASSLSGANEQFFGPGTRLTVL.

The chain carries TRBV28 and TRBJ2-1; 9 bases are shared with TRBD2. Trimming took 6 bases from V and 9 from J; bases not matched to a gene: 12. The CDR3 is 15 amino acids. Germline CDR1 reads MDHEN; CDR2 reads SYDVKM. The CDR3 region is CASSSPGTSIVEQFF. CDR3 in DNA: TGTGCCAGCAGCTCCCCCGGGACTAGCATCGTTGAGCAGTTCTTC.

This clonotype has ten or more counts. The chain combines TRBV5-1 with TRBJ2-7; D may be TRBD2 (6 bases). Trimming took off 1 base at V and 4 bases at J, with 18 bases between the two ends. CDR1 and CDR2 from the germline V gene are SGHRS and YFSETQ. The CDR3 is 16 residues long. The CDR3 region is CASSLIGSVASYEQYF. The CDR3 bases are TGCGCCAGCAGCTTGATCGGGAGCGTAGCTTCGTACGAGCAGTACTTC.

The chain recombines TRBV27 with TRBJ2-1, with D perhaps matching TRBD2 (5 bases). Germline lookup yields CDR1 MNHEY and CDR2 SMNVEV (reference sequence). Trimming cost V 7 bases and J 0 bases, with 13 bases left between them. The CDR3 runs to 15 residues. The CDR3 region has the DNA TGTGCCAGCACTGGCGGAGGCGACTCCTACAATGAGCAGTTCTTC. Translation: CASTGGGDSYNEQFF.

The rearrangement joins TRBV6-2 or TRBV6-3 to TRBJ2-7, with 7 bases matching TRBD2. Germline trimming cut 3 bases from V and 4 bases from J; bases unmatched to any gene: 9. The CDR3 has 15 residues. CDR1 is MNHEY and CDR2 is SVGEGT in the germline V gene. This CDR3 is CASSYTAGVFYEQYF. The DNA for the CDR3 is TGTGCCAGCAGTTATACGGCGGGAGTCTTTTACGAGCAGTACTTC.

Comments on this clonotype: A single base separates this from a much larger clone, so it may be a read error. The genes are TRBV5-6 and TRBJ2-3, with 12 bases lining up with TRBD2. The CDR3 loop spans 17 amino acids. The V segment lost 3 bases and the J segment 6 bases; nucleotides outside the gene matches: 11. Germline V gene sequence: CDR1 SGHDT, CDR2 YYEEEE. The CDR3 sequence is CASSSRSRLAGVDTQYF. The CDR3 DNA reads as TGTGCCAGCAGCTCACGGTCGCGACTAGCGGGAGTTGATACGCAGTATTTT.

V usage is TRBV5-1 and J usage is TRBJ2-7; tentative D call: TRBD2 (7 bases). V lost 0 bases to trimming and J lost 7 bases, with 14 bases between them. CDR1 and CDR2 (germline): SGHRS, YFSETQ. This CDR3 is built from 14 residues. This chain's CDR3 is CASSLEGGTTEQYF. CDR3 DNA sequence: TGCGCCAGCAGCTTGGAGGGGGGGACGACTGAGCAGTACTTC.

The chain uses TRBV3-1 and TRBJ2-4, with D perhaps matching TRBD1 (6 bases). The J call could be wrong; TRBJ2-7 is a better fit for the DNA end. The CDR3 spans 13 residues. Germline CDR1 is LGHDT and CDR2 is YNNKEL (reference sequence). This CDR3 reads CASSQLRGYEQYF. DNA for the CDR3: TGTGCCAGCAGCCAACTCAGGGGATACGAGCAGTACTTC.

CDR3 nucleotides: TGTGCCAGCAGCCCCGACAGGGGATCAAGAGGAAACACCATATATTTT. Its protein product is CASSPDRGSRGNTIYF. The chain uses TRBV12-3 or TRBV12-4 and TRBJ1-3, with 8 nucleotides matching TRBD1. The CDR3 loop spans 16 amino acids. The junction had 11 bases not matched to a gene; V was cut back by 6 bases and J by 4 bases.

In this sample, this clonotype turned up a few times. This chain links TRBV7-3 with TRBJ2-2; 7 bases are shared with TRBD1. CDR3 length equals 12 residues. Germline V gene sequence: CDR1 SGHTA, CDR2 FQGTGA. Losses at the gene ends were 4 bases for V and 10 bases for J; bases not matched to a gene: 3. The CDR3 region has the DNA TGTGCCAGCAGCTCACAGGGGATGGAGCTGTTTTTT. Translation gives CASSSQGMELFF. Filled out from reference TRBV7-3 and TRBJ2-2, the complete variable domain reads GAGVSQTPSNKVTEKGKYVELRCDPISGHTALYWYRQSLGQGPEFLIYFQGTGAADDSGLPNDRFFAVRPEGSVSTLKIQRTERGDSAVYLCASSSQGMELFFGEGSRLTVL.

About this clonotype itself: This sequence may be a read error, since a much larger clone differs from it by one base. This chain links TRBV24-1 with TRBJ2-3; 9 nucleotides agree with TRBD2. The CDR3 extends over 16 amino acids. Germline V gene lookup returns CDR1 KGHDR and CDR2 SFDVKD. The CDR3 spells CTTSDPAGGRPDTQYF. CDR3 DNA: TGTACCACCAGTGACCCCGCGGGGGGGCGGCCAGATACGCAGTATTTT.

As for this clonotype: This sequence may be a read error, since a much larger clone differs from it by one base. The chain links TRBV11-1 to TRBJ2-1; 14 bases align to TRBD2. Germline lookup yields CDR1 SGHAT and CDR2 FQDESV (reference sequence). The CDR3 is 18 amino acids. After removal of 2 bases from V and 7 bases from J, the junction contained 10 bases not matched to a gene. The CDR3 DNA reads as TGTGCCAGCAGCTTACCCCGGACTAGCGGGAGGACTACAAATGAGCAGTTCTTC. This encodes CASSLPRTSGRTTNEQFF.